The 15 T cell receptor beta chains reported below all come from one sample, sequenced in a study of T-cell memory formation after mild COVID-19. TCRdb re-called the 5' RACE reads with MiXCR, one entry per CDR3 protein. Of 95,000 to 110,000 distinct CDR3 sequences in the sample, under 15% were seen once. Sequences were obtained from PBMCs or a T cell subset sorted from them (not recorded which). These TCRs come from a man aged 18-30 years who had mild COVID-19 (a few samples of this study predate the infection). Cell type and time point are not known.

This clonotype was seen ten or more times. The V call is TRBV20-1, the J call TRBJ2-2; tentative D call: TRBD1 (5 bases). This CDR3 has 14 amino acids. V was shortened by 0 bases and J by 3 bases, with 8 bases between the two germline ends. The germline V gene encodes CDR1 DFQATT and CDR2 SNEGSKA (reference sequence). CDR3 in DNA: TGCAGTGCTAGAGATAAAGGGGACACCGGGGAGCTGTTTTTT. Its protein is CSARDKGDTGELFF.

This clonotype was picked up many times. J is TRBJ2-3 and V is TRBV20-1, with 8 bases fitting TRBD2. The V segment lost 5 bases and the J segment 4 bases; nucleotides outside the gene matches: 5. This CDR3 has 13 amino acids. From germline, CDR1 is DFQATT and CDR2 SNEGSKA (reference sequence). The CDR3, as DNA: TGCAGTGCTGAAGCGGGGGCCTCAGATACGCAGTATTTT. Translated: CSAEAGASDTQYF.

This clonotype occurred a few times. This chain joins TRBV27 and TRBJ2-7; a weak D match, TRBD2 (5 bases). CDR1 is MNHEY and CDR2 is SMNVEV in the germline V gene (reference sequence). The CDR3 length is 16 residues. Trimming took 5 bases from V and 2 from J, leaving 19 bases between them. In nucleotides, the CDR3 is TGTGCCAGCAGTCTACTAGGACCGGACGGCCCCTACGAGCAGTACGTC. It translates to CASSLLGPDGPYEQYV.

The CDR3 nucleotides read TGTGCCAGCAGCTCGGTTTCGTTGAACTATGGCTACACCTTC. This translates into CASSSVSLNYGYTF. The chain carries TRBV7-9 and TRBJ1-2; D gene ambiguous. The CDR3 sequence is 14 residues long. Germline V gene lookup returns CDR1 SEHNR and CDR2 FQNEAQ (reference sequence). The V and J ends lost 4 bases and 2 bases respectively, with 11 bases between them.

There are a few counts of this clonotype. The rearrangement uses TRBV6-5 and TRBJ1-2, with D perhaps matching TRBD1 (5 bases). There are 14 residues in the CDR3. CDR1 is MNHEY, CDR2 SVGAGI, per germline. Trimming shortened V by 2 bases and J by 5 bases, and 12 bases separated the two germline ends. CDR3 in amino acids: CASSYQGSRYGYTF. CDR3 bases: TGTGCCAGCAGTTACCAGGGATCGCGGTATGGCTACACCTTC.

The V call is TRBV3-1, the J call TRBJ1-2; D is undetermined. The CDR3 extends over 17 amino acids. The germline gives CDR1 LGHDT, CDR2 YNNKEL (reference sequence). With 3 bases removed from V and 7 bases from J, the gap between germline ends came to 24 bases. CDR3 nucleotide sequence: TGTGCCAGCAGCCAGACTTGGAACCCTATCTTTTCTCGTGGCTACACCTTC. The encoded protein is CASSQTWNPIFSRGYTF. Based on the CDR3 plus reference TRBV3-1 and TRBJ1-2, the full variable domain is DTAVSQTPKYLVTQMGNDKSIKCEQNLGHDTMYWYKQDSKKFLKIMFSYNNKELIINETVPNRFSPKSPDKAHLNLHINSLELGDSAVYFCASSQTWNPIFSRGYTFGSGTRLTVV.

The rearrangement joins TRBV27 to TRBJ1-2; the match to TRBD1 covers 7 bases. The germline CDR1 and CDR2 sequences are MNHEY and SMNVEV (reference sequence). The length of the CDR3 is 17 residues. Unmatched junction bases numbered 12, after V lost 3 bases and J lost 2 bases. Here the CDR3 DNA reads TGTGCCAGCAGTTTTCTAACGACAGGGCTTACGAACTATGGCTACACCTTC. It codes for CASSFLTTGLTNYGYTF.

This clonotype occurred a few times. The junction departs from the called germline gene at one end, perhaps through a read error. The V call is TRBV4-1, the J call TRBJ2-5; possibly TRBD1 or TRBD2 for D (5 bases each). This CDR3 is 11 amino acids long. Germline CDR1 MGHRA, CDR2 YSYEKL. This chain's CDR3 is CASSIGESQYF. CDR3 in DNA: TGCGCCAGCAGCATAGGGGAGAGCCAGTACTTC.

This chain uses TRBV27 with TRBJ2-2; possibly TRBD2 for D (6 bases). The germline V gene encodes CDR1 MNHEY and CDR2 SMNVEV (reference sequence). The CDR3 sequence is 12 residues long. Trimming removed 6 bases from V and 7 bases from J, with 9 bases in between. The CDR3 DNA follows: TGTGCCAGCAGGCGGGGTGGCGGGGAGCTGTTTTTT. It specifies CASRRGGGELFF.

V gene TRBV5-6 combines with J gene TRBJ2-1; 7 bases are a match to TRBD2. V shed 0 bases and J 9 bases; nucleotides not matched to a gene: 12. Per germline, CDR1 SGHDT and CDR2 YYEEEE. The CDR3 runs 16 residues. CDR3 residues: CASSLAWDLGGGEQFF. The CDR3 bases are TGTGCCAGCAGCTTGGCCTGGGACCTGGGGGGGGGTGAGCAGTTCTTC.

V gene TRBV7-9 combines with J gene TRBJ2-1, with 11 bases that match TRBD1. Germline lookup yields CDR1 SEHNR and CDR2 FQNEAQ (reference sequence). V lost 4 bases, J lost 7 bases, and 3 bases stayed unmatched. This CDR3 comprises 14 residues. CDR3 in amino acids: CASSSGTGGNEQFF. In DNA, the CDR3 is TGTGCCAGCAGCTCCGGGACAGGGGGGAATGAGCAGTTCTTC.

The J gene is TRBJ2-7, the V gene TRBV4-3; 9 nucleotides agree with TRBD2. J gave up 0 bases and V 4 bases, and 4 bases lay outside the gene matches. CDR3 length equals 15 residues. In germline, CDR1 is LGHNA, CDR2 YSLEER. This CDR3 reads CASSLSGGTSYEQYF. CDR3 DNA sequence: TGCGCCAGCAGCCTCAGCGGGGGGACCTCCTACGAGCAGTACTTC.

This clonotype was detected only a few times. The chain employs TRBV4-1 and TRBJ2-5; D is ambiguous. The V gene's germline CDR1 is MGHRA and CDR2 YSYEKL. The CDR3 extends over 14 amino acids. V lost 1 base and J lost 3, with 9 bases in between. The CDR3 region has the DNA TGCGCCAGCAGCCAAGTTTCGGGCAAAGAGACCCAGTACTTC. Its protein product is CASSQVSGKETQYF.

The chain employs TRBV6-5 and TRBJ2-7; D could derive from TRBD1 or TRBD2 (6 bases each). This CDR3 spans 14 amino acids. V was cut by 6 bases and J by 3 bases, with 15 bases left in between. The germline V gene encodes CDR1 MNHEY and CDR2 SVGAGI. The CDR3 sequence: CASSPTGGHYEQYV. CDR3 DNA sequence: TGTGCCAGCAGCCCGACCGGGGGCCACTACGAGCAGTACGTC.

The V gene is TRBV12-3 or TRBV12-4, the J gene TRBJ1-5; D ambiguous. The CDR3 totals 13 residues. V was shortened by 3 bases and J by 4 bases, with 7 bases between the two germline ends. The CDR3 is CASSFRLNQPQHF. For the CDR3, the DNA is TGTGCCAGCAGTTTCAGGTTAAATCAGCCCCAGCATTTT.